Following are 27 T cell receptor beta chains from one sample sequenced in a study of OX40 agonist ivuxolimab in advanced cancers. The protocol was immunoSEQ multiplex PCR, while the TCRdb copy is restricted to in-frame clones and leaves out a portion. This sample carries around 68,000 clones, around 90% of them seen once, and the ten largest clones take more than 1%. Sequencing used CD4+ or CD8+ T cells sorted from blood, obtained in a trial of the OX40 agonist ivuxolimab. These receptors were collected from an adult with an advanced solid tumor such as melanoma, head and neck, liver or kidney cancer.

The chain carries TRBV4-1 and TRBJ2-3; D gene ambiguous. Trimming removed 4 bases from V and 2 bases from J, with 10 bases in between. CDR1 is MGHRA and CDR2 is YSYEKL in the germline V gene. The CDR3 runs 14 residues. CDR3 bases: TGCGCCAGCAGCCGGCCAAGCGACACAGATACGCAGTATTTT. This translates into CASSRPSDTDTQYF.

This clone was detected only once. This chain connects TRBV11-2 to TRBJ1-3; D is perhaps TRBD1 (5 bases). This CDR3 spans 11 amino acids. In germline, CDR1 is SGHAT, CDR2 FQNNGV. V was shortened by 5 bases and J by 8 bases, with 7 bases between the two germline ends. The CDR3 DNA reads as TGTGCCAGCAGCGGGGGGGACACCATATATTTT. Residues: CASSGGDTIYF.

The chain carries TRBV6-1 and TRBJ2-5; D is unresolved. The DNA matches TRBJ2-7 better at its end, which makes the J call doubtful. Germline V gives CDR1 MNHNS, CDR2 SASEGT. CDR3 length: 16 residues. The DNA of the CDR3 is TGTGCCAGCAGTGAAAGTATAGGTTTCCCGTCCTACGAGCAGTACTTC. Amino acid sequence: CASSESIGFPSYEQYF.

The chain joins TRBV7-9 to TRBJ2-3, with 7 bases lining up with TRBD2. The germline gives CDR1 SEHNR, CDR2 FQNEAQ (reference sequence). With V trimmed by 5 bases and J by 6 bases, 11 bases remained unmatched. The length of the CDR3 is 15 residues. This CDR3 is CASSDPAYGGDTQYF. The DNA of the CDR3 is TGTGCCAGCAGCGACCCAGCATACGGGGGGGATACGCAGTATTTT.

The chain carries TRBV5-1 and TRBJ1-2; D may be TRBD1 (5 bases). Germline-derived CDR1 and CDR2 are SGHRS and YFSETQ. The V gene lost 0 bases and the J gene lost 7 bases, with 10 bases spanning the gap. This CDR3 contains 13 residues. CDR3 sequence (DNA): TGCGCCAGCAGCTTGGGGCTTGGGGCTGGCTACACCTTC. Its translation is CASSLGLGAGYTF.

The sample holds a few counts of this clone. V gene TRBV5-6 combines with J gene TRBJ2-5, with TRBD1 matching over 9 bases. V was clipped by 5 bases and J by 1 base; unmatched bases: 9. The CDR3 sequence is 16 residues long. The germline gives CDR1 SGHDT, CDR2 YYEEEE. The CDR3 DNA follows: TGTGCCAGCAGGCCACCGGGGACAGGGCTCCAAGAGACCCAGTACTTC. Its translation is CASRPPGTGLQETQYF.

This rearrangement joins TRBV4-1 to TRBJ1-1; no definite D call. The germline V gene encodes CDR1 MGHRA and CDR2 YSYEKL. Trimming removed 5 bases at V and 3 bases at J, with 13 bases between. The CDR3 is 14 amino acids. CDR3 DNA: TGCGCCAGCAGCGTCCTTTCCGGGTACACTGAAGCTTTCTTT. This encodes CASSVLSGYTEAFF.

The CDR3 region has the DNA TGTGCCAGCAACCCGGAGGGGGTGGGCACAAATCAGCCCCAGCATTTT. Its protein product is CASNPEGVGTNQPQHF. The chain uses TRBV27 and TRBJ1-5; TRBD1 is a possible D gene (6 bases). The germline V gene has CDR1 MNHEY and CDR2 SMNVEV (reference sequence). V was shortened by 7 bases and J by 4 bases, with 20 bases between the two germline ends. This CDR3 contains 16 residues.

V gene TRBV4-2 combines with J gene TRBJ2-2, with D uncertain. From germline, CDR1 is LGHNA and CDR2 YNFKEQ. The CDR3 spans 12 residues. The V end was cut by 2 bases, the J end by 5 bases, with 3 bases between. In nucleotides, the CDR3 is TGTGCCAGCAGCCAACCTACCGGGGAGCTGTTTTTT. The encoded protein is CASSQPTGELFF.

The J gene is TRBJ2-2, the V gene TRBV30, with D possibly matching TRBD2 (5 bases). CDR3 length: 14 residues. CDR1 is GTSNPN and CDR2 is SVGIG in the germline V gene (reference sequence). Trimming cost V 5 bases and J 1 base, with 11 bases left between them. The CDR3 here is CAWGPGLNTGELFF. CDR3 nucleotides: TGTGCCTGGGGACCAGGACTGAACACCGGGGAGCTGTTTTTT.

The CDR3 region is CASSVGLAGGLAKNIQYF. The DNA for the CDR3 is TGTGCCAGCAGTGTCGGACTAGCGGGAGGTTTAGCCAAAAACATTCAGTACTTC. The gene calls are TRBV6-1 and TRBJ2-4, with 14 bases lining up with TRBD2. The CDR3 totals 18 residues. The germline V gene encodes CDR1 MNHNS and CDR2 SASEGT. Trimming removed 4 bases from V and 0 bases from J; junction bases left unmatched: 5.

This clone was counted a single time. J is TRBJ2-6 and V is TRBV7-9, with 9 bases aligning to TRBD1. The CDR3 sequence is 15 residues long. CDR1 SEHNR and CDR2 FQNEAQ come from the germline V gene (reference sequence). J was trimmed by 2 bases and V by 5 bases; bases with no gene match: 1. The chain's CDR3 is CASSRDRAGANVLTF. The CDR3 coding sequence is TGTGCCAGCAGCCGGGACAGGGCTGGGGCCAACGTCCTGACTTTC.

The genes are TRBV6-1 and TRBJ2-7; possibly TRBD2 for D (5 bases). V lost 3 bases and J lost 2, with 11 bases in between. Germline-derived CDR1 and CDR2 are MNHNS and SASEGT. The CDR3 contains 14 residues. Here the CDR3 reads CASSDSDGTYEQYF. The DNA of the CDR3 is TGTGCCAGCAGTGACTCTGACGGGACCTACGAGCAGTACTTC.

The chain joins TRBV25-1 to TRBJ2-5, with TRBD1 matching over 7 bases. The J call may be wrong; the DNA end is better matched by TRBJ2-7. In germline, CDR1 is MGHDK, CDR2 SYGVNS. This CDR3 spans 15 amino acids. CDR3 region: CASSEGTASPYEQYF. CDR3 coding DNA: TGTGCCAGCAGTGAAGGGACAGCAAGCCCCTACGAGCAGTACTTC.

The rearrangement uses TRBV6-4 and TRBJ2-1; 10 positions match TRBD2. Germline trimming cut 6 bases from V and 7 bases from J; bases unmatched to any gene: 6. The CDR3 covers 14 residues. CDR1 and CDR2 from the germline V gene are MRHNA and SNTAGT. The CDR3 here is CASSDGTSDNEQFF. The CDR3 nucleotides are TGTGCCAGCAGCGATGGGACTAGCGATAATGAGCAGTTCTTC.

The V and J genes are TRBV5-1 and TRBJ2-7; 7 bases align to TRBD1. Per germline, CDR1 SGHRS and CDR2 YFSETQ. The CDR3 consists of 14 residues. V dropped 0 bases and J dropped 3; count of bases not matched to a gene: 3. The CDR3 sequence is CASSLGDSHYEQYF. Here the CDR3 DNA reads TGCGCCAGCAGCTTGGGGGACAGCCACTACGAGCAGTACTTC.

The chain has TRBV27 and TRBJ2-1; TRBD2 agrees at 11 bases. Trimming removed 5 bases from V and 6 bases from J; junction bases left unmatched: 6. The CDR3 contains 15 residues. Germline-derived CDR1 and CDR2 are MNHEY and SMNVEV (reference sequence). CDR3 sequence reads: CASSVLAGAVNEQFF. The CDR3, as DNA: TGTGCCAGCAGTGTACTAGCGGGAGCGGTCAATGAGCAGTTCTTC.

This sequence joins TRBV5-4 and TRBJ1-1; no definite D call. Germline values: CDR1 SGHNT, CDR2 YYREEE (reference sequence). V was trimmed by 4 bases and J by 7 bases, leaving 8 bases between them. The CDR3 covers 11 residues. As DNA, the CDR3 is TGTGCCAGCAGCAACTCGGGTGAAGCTTTCTTT. This sequence encodes CASSNSGEAFF. The complete variable domain, with remaining parts taken from reference TRBV5-4 and TRBJ1-1, reads ETGVTQSPTHLIKTRGQQVTLRCSSQSGHNTVSWYQQALGQGPQFIFQYYREEENGRGNFPPRFSGLQFPNYSSELNVNALELDDSALYLCASSNSGEAFFGQGTRLTVV.

The chain employs TRBV5-1 and TRBJ2-1; 15 bases agree with TRBD2. CDR1 SGHRS and CDR2 YFSETQ come from the germline V gene. This CDR3 contains 15 residues. With V trimmed by 5 bases and J by 7 bases, 4 bases remained unmatched. CDR3 residues: CASREGTSGRNEQFF. Here the CDR3 DNA reads TGCGCCAGCAGGGAAGGGACTAGCGGGAGGAATGAGCAGTTCTTC.

The V and J genes are TRBV30 and TRBJ2-5, with 11 bases aligning to TRBD1. Per germline, CDR1 GTSNPN and CDR2 SVGIG (reference sequence). The CDR3 runs 14 residues. Trimming at V came to 1 base and at J to 4 bases, leaving 2 bases not matched to a gene. The CDR3 here is CAWSAGQGAETQYF. The CDR3 DNA reads as TGTGCCTGGAGTGCCGGACAGGGGGCAGAGACCCAGTACTTC.

The chain carries TRBV7-6 and TRBJ2-1; the match to TRBD2 covers 8 bases. V was pared by 0 bases and J by 3 bases, with 1 base of the junction left unmatched. CDR3 size: 15 residues. Germline lookup yields CDR1 SGHVS and CDR2 FNYEAQ. CDR3 region: CASSLASGNYNEQFF. CDR3 sequence (DNA): TGTGCCAGCAGCTTAGCTAGCGGGAACTACAATGAGCAGTTCTTC.

CDR3 sequence (DNA): TGTGCCAGCAGCCGACCCCAGGGCCCCACCGGGGAGCTGTTTTTT. Translated: CASSRPQGPTGELFF. The chain is built from TRBV9 and TRBJ2-2; perhaps TRBD1 as D (5 bases). The CDR3 spans 15 residues. Per the germline V gene, CDR1 is SGDLS and CDR2 is YYNGEE. Trimming took 4 bases from V and 4 from J, leaving 14 bases between them.

In regard to this clone: Different DNA sequences within this sample yield the same CDR3. The J gene is TRBJ2-5, the V gene TRBV29-1; D may be TRBD2 (7 bases). V lost 7 bases and J 5 bases, leaving 17 bases between the germline ends. This CDR3 comprises 13 residues. The germline V gene encodes CDR1 SQVTM and CDR2 ANQGSEA. CDR3 nucleotide sequence: TGCAGCGGGGGTCGGGGGGCTGGTGAGACCCAGTACTTC. Translated: CSGGRGAGETQYF.

This clone came up once. The chain employs TRBV7-8 and TRBJ1-5, with 9 bases lining up with TRBD1. The V gene end was trimmed by 5 bases and the J gene end by 6 bases; junction bases not matched to a gene: 11. There are 16 residues in the CDR3. Germline CDR1 and CDR2: SGHVS and FQNEAQ. Here the CDR3 reads CASSPRQGVGGQPQHF. CDR3 bases: TGTGCCAGCAGCCCCAGACAGGGGGTAGGGGGTCAGCCCCAGCATTTT.

V usage is TRBV7-9 and J usage is TRBJ2-5, with D tentatively TRBD1 (6 bases). In germline, CDR1 is SEHNR, CDR2 FQNEAQ (reference sequence). V lost 5 bases and J lost 5, with 12 bases in between. The CDR3 is 13 amino acids. The CDR3 loop is CASSATGVETQYF. CDR3 nucleotide sequence: TGTGCCAGCAGCGCGACAGGCGTGGAGACCCAGTACTTC.

The rearrangement joins TRBV2 to TRBJ2-3; no reliable D call. The V gene lost 6 bases and the J gene lost 2 bases, with 6 bases spanning the gap. The CDR3 is 12 residues long. The V gene's germline CDR1 is SNHLY and CDR2 FYNNEI. As DNA, the CDR3 is TGTGCCAGCAGCTTCTTCACAGATACGCAGTATTTT. Residues: CASSFFTDTQYF.

The chain has TRBV5-1 and TRBJ2-3; 12 bases line up with TRBD2. Germline CDR1 and CDR2: SGHRS and YFSETQ. The CDR3 covers 14 residues. V lost 7 bases, J lost 3 bases, and 3 bases stayed unmatched. CDR3 amino acids: CASRTSGVTDTQYF. The CDR3 DNA sequence: TGCGCCAGCCGGACTAGCGGGGTAACAGATACGCAGTATTTT.